A selection of T cell receptor beta chains follows, all from one sample in a study of shared clonotypes between healthy human individuals. Generated by immunoSEQ multiplex PCR, the TCRdb table keeps only in-frame clones and is missing some. The repertoire holds about 2.2 million clones, with around 93% as singletons. Input material: naive CD8+ T cells from PBMCs. These receptors were obtained from a man aged 18-30 years in good health. Some clones in this sample may be carry-over from other donors' samples. Both conserved end residues are part of each CDR3. A D gene is named only where the DNA matches it firmly. Size values are once, few and many counts, or a class for expanded clones, and some rows have none.

v_gene: TRBV4-2; j_gene: TRBJ2-5; d_gene: NA; abundance: NA; CDR3aa: CASSPRRAQGEPVTQYF; CDR3nt: TGTGCCAGCAGCCCCCGGAGGGCCCAGGGGGAGCCCGTGACCCAGTACTTC
v_gene: TRBV10-3; j_gene: TRBJ1-1; d_gene: NA; abundance: NA; CDR3aa: CAISESRVSSDASTEAFF; CDR3nt: TGTGCCATCAGTGAGTCCCGGGTCAGTTCTGACGCTAGCACTGAAGCTTTCTTT
v_gene: TRBV6-1; j_gene: TRBJ2-1; d_gene: TRBD2; abundance: NA; CDR3aa: CASSEAALAGSYNEQFF; CDR3nt: TGTGCCAGCAGTGAAGCGGCGCTAGCGGGGTCCTACAATGAGCAGTTCTTC
v_gene: TRBV6-1; j_gene: TRBJ1-1; d_gene: NA; abundance: NA; CDR3aa: CASSGWDRLYLGVITEAFF; CDR3nt: TGTGCCAGCAGTGGATGGGACCGGCTCTATTTGGGGGTGATCACTGAAGCTTTCTTT
v_gene: TRBV6-5; j_gene: TRBJ1-1; d_gene: NA; abundance: NA; CDR3aa: CASSVQENTEAFF; CDR3nt: TGTGCCAGCAGCGTACAGGAGAACACTGAAGCTTTCTTT
v_gene: TRBV2; j_gene: TRBJ2-7; d_gene: NA; abundance: NA; CDR3aa: CASSEGTTSSYEQYF; CDR3nt: TGTGCCAGCAGTGAAGGGACTACCTCCTCCTACGAGCAGTACTTC
v_gene: TRBV23-1; j_gene: TRBJ2-1; d_gene: NA; abundance: NA; CDR3aa: CASSQDPGSYNEQFF; CDR3nt: TGCGCCAGCAGTCAGGATCCCGGGTCCTACAATGAGCAGTTCTTC
v_gene: TRBV7-9; j_gene: TRBJ2-5; d_gene: TRBD1; abundance: NA; CDR3aa: CASSQRQGDQETQYF; CDR3nt: TGTGCCAGCAGCCAAAGACAGGGGGACCAAGAGACCCAGTACTTC
v_gene: TRBV2; j_gene: TRBJ2-7; d_gene: TRBD1; abundance: NA; CDR3aa: CASLGQGPYEQYF; CDR3nt: TGTGCCAGCCTCGGACAGGGCCCCTACGAGCAGTACTTC
v_gene: TRBV5-5; j_gene: TRBJ2-7; d_gene: TRBD1; abundance: NA; CDR3aa: CASSFGQGFYEQYF; CDR3nt: TGTGCCAGCAGCTTCGGACAGGGGTTTTACGAGCAGTACTTC
v_gene: TRBV28; j_gene: TRBJ1-5; d_gene: NA; abundance: NA; CDR3aa: CASAFQGRQPQHF; CDR3nt: TGTGCCAGCGCGTTCCAGGGTAGACAGCCCCAGCATTTT
v_gene: TRBV27; j_gene: TRBJ2-1; d_gene: NA; abundance: NA; CDR3aa: CASRPHRDNNEQFF; CDR3nt: TGTGCCAGCAGACCTCACAGGGATAACAATGAGCAGTTCTTC
v_gene: TRBV10-3; j_gene: TRBJ1-2; d_gene: NA; abundance: NA; CDR3aa: CAIRDPMTENYGYTF; CDR3nt: TGTGCCATCAGGGATCCGATGACAGAGAACTATGGCTACACCTTC
v_gene: TRBV7-9; j_gene: TRBJ2-7; d_gene: NA; abundance: NA; CDR3aa: CASSPGRGLPYEQYF; CDR3nt: TGTGCCAGCAGCCCGGGACGGGGCCTCCCCTACGAGCAGTACTTC
v_gene: TRBV29-1; j_gene: TRBJ1-2; d_gene: TRBD1; abundance: NA; CDR3aa: CSAWGQGAWGYTF; CDR3nt: TGCAGCGCCTGGGGACAGGGGGCGTGGGGCTACACCTTC
v_gene: TRBV9; j_gene: TRBJ2-3; d_gene: NA; abundance: NA; CDR3aa: CASSPNSDTQYF; CDR3nt: TGTGCCAGCAGCCCCAATTCAGATACGCAGTATTTT
v_gene: TRBV6-5; j_gene: TRBJ2-1; d_gene: NA; abundance: NA; CDR3aa: CASSYGENNEQFF; CDR3nt: TGTGCCAGCAGTTACGGGGAGAATAATGAGCAGTTCTTC
v_gene: TRBV5-6; j_gene: TRBJ2-7; d_gene: NA; abundance: NA; CDR3aa: CASSFGGPFSYEQYF; CDR3nt: TGTGCCAGCAGCTTTGGGGGGCCCTTCTCCTACGAGCAGTACTTC
v_gene: TRBV9; j_gene: TRBJ2-1; d_gene: NA; abundance: NA; CDR3aa: CASSSGTLYNEQFF; CDR3nt: TGTGCCAGCAGCTCCGGGACCCTCTACAATGAGCAGTTCTTC
v_gene: TRBV4-2; j_gene: TRBJ2-7; d_gene: NA; abundance: NA; CDR3aa: CASSEDPRPGYEQYF; CDR3nt: TGTGCCAGCAGTGAAGACCCACGCCCGGGCTACGAGCAGTACTTC
v_gene: TRBV19; j_gene: TRBJ1-5; d_gene: NA; abundance: NA; CDR3aa: CASSRTGSQPQHF; CDR3nt: TGTGCCAGTAGTAGGACTGGGAGTCAGCCCCAGCATTTT
v_gene: TRBV2; j_gene: TRBJ2-2; d_gene: NA; abundance: NA; CDR3aa: CASRAPGRTGELFF; CDR3nt: TGTGCCAGCAGGGCTCCAGGGAGGACCGGGGAGCTGTTTTTT
v_gene: TRBV28; j_gene: TRBJ1-2; d_gene: TRBD1; abundance: NA; CDR3aa: CASSLRTGHYTF; CDR3nt: TGTGCCAGCAGTTTACGGACAGGCCACTACACCTTC
v_gene: TRBV11-2; j_gene: TRBJ2-7; d_gene: NA; abundance: NA; CDR3aa: CASSLGFSYEQYF; CDR3nt: TGTGCCAGCTCGTTGGGTTTCTCCTACGAGCAGTACTTC
v_gene: TRBV4-3; j_gene: TRBJ1-2; d_gene: NA; abundance: NA; CDR3aa: CASSQVAGAEGVHGYTF; CDR3nt: TGCGCCAGCAGCCAAGTGGCGGGGGCGGAGGGGGTTCATGGCTACACCTTC
v_gene: TRBV29-1; j_gene: TRBJ2-1; d_gene: NA; abundance: NA; CDR3aa: CSVEDPDWNWMQFF; CDR3nt: TGCAGCGTTGAAGATCCGGACTGGAATTGGATGCAGTTCTTC
v_gene: TRBV7-9; j_gene: TRBJ2-2; d_gene: NA; abundance: NA; CDR3aa: CASSLDSTGELFF; CDR3nt: TGTGCCAGCAGCTTAGACAGCACCGGGGAGCTGTTTTTT
v_gene: TRBV5-1; j_gene: TRBJ2-7; d_gene: NA; abundance: NA; CDR3aa: CASGGVEGPSYEQYF; CDR3nt: TGCGCCAGTGGCGGGGTAGAGGGACCGTCCTACGAGCAGTACTTC
v_gene: TRBV28; j_gene: TRBJ2-7; d_gene: TRBD2; abundance: once; CDR3aa: CASRTPGLAFYEQYF; CDR3nt: TGTGCCAGCAGAACACCGGGACTAGCGTTTTACGAGCAGTACTTC
v_gene: TRBV5-1; j_gene: TRBJ2-7; d_gene: TRBD1; abundance: NA; CDR3aa: CASSFDLGTGWYEQYF; CDR3nt: TGCGCCAGCAGCTTTGACCTCGGGACAGGGTGGTACGAGCAGTACTTC
v_gene: TRBV6-5; j_gene: TRBJ2-7; d_gene: NA; abundance: NA; CDR3aa: CASSYSTGGPWLVQYF; CDR3nt: TGTGCCAGCAGTTACTCGACAGGCGGACCCTGGTTGGTGCAGTACTTC
v_gene: TRBV4-1; j_gene: TRBJ1-3; d_gene: NA; abundance: NA; CDR3aa: CASSQRGGAGNTIYF; CDR3nt: TGCGCCAGCAGCCAGAGGGGGGGGGCTGGAAACACCATATATTTT
v_gene: TRBV28; j_gene: TRBJ2-3; d_gene: NA; abundance: NA; CDR3aa: CASSLSPRDVDTQYF; CDR3nt: TGTGCCAGCAGTTTATCCCCCAGGGATGTGGATACGCAGTATTTT
v_gene: TRBV27; j_gene: TRBJ1-4; d_gene: NA; abundance: NA; CDR3aa: CASSTRTNEKLFF; CDR3nt: TGTGCCAGTAGTACGCGAACTAATGAAAAACTGTTTTTT
v_gene: TRBV11-2; j_gene: TRBJ2-7; d_gene: NA; abundance: NA; CDR3aa: CASSLGAQVSYEQYF; CDR3nt: TGTGCCAGCAGCTTAGGGGCACAGGTATCCTACGAGCAGTACTTC
v_gene: TRBV7-9; j_gene: TRBJ1-2; d_gene: NA; abundance: once; CDR3aa: CASSTPQEANYGYTF; CDR3nt: TGTGCCAGCAGCACCCCTCAAGAAGCTAACTATGGCTACACCTTC
v_gene: TRBV29-1; j_gene: TRBJ2-5; d_gene: NA; abundance: NA; CDR3aa: CSVRERLGQYF; CDR3nt: TGCAGCGTCAGGGAACGGCTAGGCCAGTACTTC
v_gene: TRBV4-1; j_gene: TRBJ2-1; d_gene: TRBD2; abundance: NA; CDR3aa: CASSLPRREGRMGNEQFF; CDR3nt: TGCGCCAGCAGCCTCCCCCGGCGGGAGGGCCGCATGGGCAATGAGCAGTTCTTC
v_gene: TRBV27; j_gene: TRBJ2-7; d_gene: TRBD1; abundance: NA; CDR3aa: CASSLGTGGEQYF; CDR3nt: TGTGCCAGCAGTTTGGGGACAGGGGGGGAGCAGTACTTC
v_gene: TRBV5-1; j_gene: TRBJ2-7; d_gene: TRBD1; abundance: NA; CDR3aa: CASSFGTERFYEQYF; CDR3nt: TGCGCCAGCAGCTTTGGGACAGAGAGATTCTACGAGCAGTACTTC
v_gene: TRBV7-6; j_gene: TRBJ1-1; d_gene: NA; abundance: NA; CDR3aa: CASSLAGAAYMNTEAFF; CDR3nt: TGTGCCAGCAGCTTAGCGGGGGCAGCCTACATGAACACTGAAGCTTTCTTT
v_gene: TRBV4-1; j_gene: TRBJ2-1; d_gene: NA; abundance: NA; CDR3aa: CASSPTVGLAANEQFF; CDR3nt: TGCGCCAGCAGCCCCACGGTAGGGCTAGCTGCGAATGAGCAGTTCTTC